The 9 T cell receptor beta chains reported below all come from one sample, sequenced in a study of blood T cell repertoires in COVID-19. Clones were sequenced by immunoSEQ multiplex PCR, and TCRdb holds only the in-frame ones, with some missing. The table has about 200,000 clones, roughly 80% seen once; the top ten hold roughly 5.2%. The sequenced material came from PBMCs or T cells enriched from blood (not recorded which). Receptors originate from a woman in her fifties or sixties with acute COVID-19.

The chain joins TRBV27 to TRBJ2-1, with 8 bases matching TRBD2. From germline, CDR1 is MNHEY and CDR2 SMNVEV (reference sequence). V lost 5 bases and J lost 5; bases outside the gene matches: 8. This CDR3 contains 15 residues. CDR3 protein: CASSKAGVLNNEQFF. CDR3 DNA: TGTGCCAGCAGTAAAGCGGGAGTGCTTAACAATGAGCAGTTCTTC.

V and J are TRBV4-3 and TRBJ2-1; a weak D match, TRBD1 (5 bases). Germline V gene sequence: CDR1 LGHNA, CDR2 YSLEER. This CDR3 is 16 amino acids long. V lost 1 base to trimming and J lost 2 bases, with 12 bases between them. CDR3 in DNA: TGCGCCAGCAGCCAAGCTAGGGGAAGCGCCTACAATGAGCAGTTCTTC. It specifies CASSQARGSAYNEQFF.

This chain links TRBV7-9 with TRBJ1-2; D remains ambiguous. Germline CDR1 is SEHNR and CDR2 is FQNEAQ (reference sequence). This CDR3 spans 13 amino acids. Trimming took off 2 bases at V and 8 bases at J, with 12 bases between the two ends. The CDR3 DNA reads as TGTGCCAGCAGCTTAAACGAGCAAGAAGGCTACACCTTC. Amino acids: CASSLNEQEGYTF.

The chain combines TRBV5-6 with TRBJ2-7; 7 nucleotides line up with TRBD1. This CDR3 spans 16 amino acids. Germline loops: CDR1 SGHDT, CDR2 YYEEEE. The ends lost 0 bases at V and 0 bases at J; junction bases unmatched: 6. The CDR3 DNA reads TGTGCCAGCAGCTTGGTTGGGACAGCCAGCTCCTACGAGCAGTACTTC. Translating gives CASSLVGTASSYEQYF. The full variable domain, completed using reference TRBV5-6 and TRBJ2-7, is DAGVTQSPTHLIKTRGQQVTLRCSPKSGHDTVSWYQQALGQGPQFIFQYYEEEERQRGNFPDRFSGHQFPNYSSELNVNALLLGDSALYLCASSLVGTASSYEQYFGPGTRLTVT.

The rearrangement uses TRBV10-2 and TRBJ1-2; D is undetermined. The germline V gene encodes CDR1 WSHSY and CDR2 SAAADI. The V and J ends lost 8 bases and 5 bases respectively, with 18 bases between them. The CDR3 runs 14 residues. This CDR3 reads CASVGQRGLYGYTF. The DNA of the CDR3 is TGCGCCAGCGTGGGCCAGCGGGGATTGTATGGCTACACCTTC.

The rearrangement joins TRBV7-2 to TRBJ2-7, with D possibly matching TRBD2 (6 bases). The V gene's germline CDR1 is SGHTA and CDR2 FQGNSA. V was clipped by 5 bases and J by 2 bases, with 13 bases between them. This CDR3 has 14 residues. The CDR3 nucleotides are TGTGCCAGCAGCCCGACCGGGGGAACCTACGAGCAGTACTTC. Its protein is CASSPTGGTYEQYF. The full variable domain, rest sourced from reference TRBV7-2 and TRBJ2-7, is GAGVSQSPSNKVTEKGKDVELRCDPISGHTALYWYRQSLGQGLEFLIYFQGNSAPDKSGLPSDRFSAERTGGSVSTLTIQRTQQEDSAVYLCASSPTGGTYEQYFGPGTRLTVT.

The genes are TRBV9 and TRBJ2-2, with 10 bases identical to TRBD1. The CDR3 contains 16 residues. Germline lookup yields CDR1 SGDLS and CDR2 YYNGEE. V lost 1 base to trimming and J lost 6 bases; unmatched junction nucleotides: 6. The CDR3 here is CASSVPTGGAPGELFF. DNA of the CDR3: TGTGCCAGCAGCGTACCGACAGGGGGCGCCCCCGGGGAGCTGTTTTTT.

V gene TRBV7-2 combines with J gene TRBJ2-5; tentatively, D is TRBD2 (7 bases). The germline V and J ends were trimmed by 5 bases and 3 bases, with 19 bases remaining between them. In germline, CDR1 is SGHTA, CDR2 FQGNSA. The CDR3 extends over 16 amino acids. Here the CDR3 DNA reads TGTGCCAGCAGCCATATTTGGGGGGGGGCTGAAGAGACCCAGTACTTC. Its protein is CASSHIWGGAEETQYF.

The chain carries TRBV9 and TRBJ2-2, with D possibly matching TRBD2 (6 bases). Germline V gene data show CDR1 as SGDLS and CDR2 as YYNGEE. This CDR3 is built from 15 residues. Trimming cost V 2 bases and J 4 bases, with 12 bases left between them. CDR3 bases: TGTGCCAGCAGCGTGGGGGAAGCGGGCACCGGGGAGCTGTTTTTT. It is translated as CASSVGEAGTGELFF.